This T cell receptor beta chain was captured by sequencing in a study of T cell changes during pregnancy in multiple sclerosis. Germline loops: CDR1 LNHDA, CDR2 SQIVND (reference sequence). This CDR3 region has 14 residues. V was pared by 6 bases and J by 8 bases, with 10 bases of the junction left unmatched. The sample holds a few counts of this clone. Some clones are missing from TCRdb's copy, which holds only in-frame ones; the method was immunoSEQ multiplex PCR. The repertoire holds 100,000 or so clones, with around 93% as singletons. The chain carries TRBV19 and TRBJ1-1; 9 bases line up with TRBD1. The sample was peripheral blood, taken before pregnancy. This sequence originates from a female donor with multiple sclerosis, enrolled in a pregnancy study. CDR3 region: CASSLTGGFGEAFF. The CDR3 nucleotides are TGTGCCAGTAGCTTGACAGGGGGTTTTGGCGAAGCTTTCTTT.